The clone carrying this TCR beta chain was observed a single time. The V gene's germline CDR1 is LNHDA and CDR2 SQIVND (reference sequence). This CDR3 spans 17 amino acids. V lost 4 bases and J 0 bases, leaving 13 bases between the germline ends. The data were obtained in a study of blood T cell repertoires in COVID-19. At the level of the study: Acute and convalescent COVID-19 samples came from the United States, Italy and Spain. PBMCs, B-cell-depleted T cells, or T cells were the source of the cDNA or gDNA that made up the material.

Original data processing: Amplification of reference gene primers provided the estimated nucleated cell counts. Sequencing used immunoSEQ multiplex PCR; TCRdb keeps in-frame clones, though not all of them. D and trimming come from the DNA, and the V and J calls and clone size come from that table. Of approximately 430,000 clones in the sample, 70% to 90% were seen once. Sequencing was carried out using peripheral blood. The receptor was derived from a woman under 40 with active or convalescent COVID-19. The chain combines TRBV19 with TRBJ1-6, with D uncertain. CDR3 region: CASSKTLISSYNSPLHF. CDR3 DNA sequence: TGTGCCAGTAGTAAGACTCTAATTTCCTCCTATAATTCACCCCTCCACTTT. Filled out from reference TRBV19 and TRBJ1-6, the complete variable domain reads DGGITQSPKYLFRKEGQNVTLSCEQNLNHDAMYWYRQDPGQGLRLIYYSQIVNDFQKGDIAEGYSVSREKKESFPLTVTSAQKNPTAFYLCASSKTLISSYNSPLHFGNGTRLTVT.